The entry below gives a single T cell receptor beta chain sequence along with its context. Its specificity is not known. Reverse transcribed after extraction, RNA yielded cDNA as the sequencing template. This table comes from immunoSEQ multiplex PCR, and its TCRdb copy is limited to in-frame clones, with some not included. The table lists more than 85,000 clones, about 64% of them singletons, with 15% to 19% in the top ten. Treatment given: oral pan-JAK inhibitor, 5-10 mg twice daily. J lost 8 bases, V lost 6 bases, and 15 bases had no gene match. This CDR3 comprises 15 residues. Germline CDR1 is SQVTM and CDR2 is ANQGSEA. The data were obtained in a study of CD8+ T cells in alopecia areata. Points from the study as a whole: Higher clonality was seen in lesional scalp than in normal scalp, especially in alopecia totalis/universalis. While patients received tofacitinib, many expanded lesional clones remained present in scalp and blood.

This chain joins TRBV29-1 and TRBJ1-2; 10 bases fit TRBD1. The sequence was obtained from a human donor with alopecia areata. This specimen consisted of CD8+ T cells sorted from blood, obtained at week 4, from a patient treated with tofacitinib. The CDR3, as DNA: TGCAGCGTAAGCCAGAGGACAGGGGGTCTTGAGGGCTACACCTTC. It translates to CSVSQRTGGLEGYTF.